The rows below give T cell receptor beta chains drawn from one sample of a study of blood T cell repertoires in COVID-19. Clones were sequenced by immunoSEQ multiplex PCR, and TCRdb holds only the in-frame ones, with some missing. The sample holds hundreds of thousands of clones; approximately 85% are singletons and the top ten take 9.1%. Sample: PBMCs or T cells enriched from blood (not recorded which). These receptors were taken from a woman between 50 and 59 years old with acute COVID-19. Each CDR3 is given with its conserved first and last residue. A D gene is named only where the DNA matches it firmly. The size of a clone is reported for some rows only, either as once, few or many, or as a class for expanded clones.

TRBV19,TRBJ1-4,.,.,TGTGCCAGTAGTATAGGAGGGTCGAATGAAAAACTGTTTTTT,CASSIGGSNEKLFF
TRBV5-1,TRBJ2-7,TRBD1,.,TGCGCCAGCAGCCGCAAGACAGGGGACGAGCAGTACTTC,CASSRKTGDEQYF
TRBV18,TRBJ1-1,.,.,TGTGCCAGCTCACCACCGAACAGTTTGAACACTGAAGCTTTCTTT,CASSPPNSLNTEAFF
TRBV12-3/TRBV12-4,TRBJ1-2,.,few,TGTGCCAGTCACCGAACCGGGAATGGCTACACCTTC,CASHRTGNGYTF
TRBV5-1,TRBJ1-1,TRBD1,.,TGCGCCAGCAGCCTGGGACAGGGCAAGACTGAAGCTTTCTTT,CASSLGQGKTEAFF
TRBV20-1,TRBJ1-1,.,.,TGCAGTGTAAGTCGGGCTTTCTTT,CSVSRAFF
TRBV6-1,TRBJ2-7,.,.,TGTGCCAGCAGTGAGGGGCCCTACTTTTACGAGCAGTACTTC,CASSEGPYFYEQYF
TRBV27,TRBJ2-2,.,.,TGTGCCAGCAGTCCCCGTCCAGGGGACACCGGGGAGCTGTTTTTT,CASSPRPGDTGELFF
TRBV10-3,TRBJ1-4,.,once,TGTGCCTCCACCGGGACAACTAATGAAAAACTGTTTTTT,CASTGTTNEKLFF
TRBV9,TRBJ2-5,TRBD2,many,TGTGCCAGCAGCGCGCGCGCTAGCGGGGGCCGCCAAGAGACCCAGTACTTC,CASSARASGGRQETQYF
TRBV18,TRBJ1-1,.,.,TGTGCCAGCTCGACAGAGATGAACACTGAAGCTTTCTTT,CASSTEMNTEAFF
TRBV19,TRBJ1-4,.,.,TGTGCCAGTAGTATCCCCGGCGGATTTAATGAAAAACTGTTTTTT,CASSIPGGFNEKLFF
TRBV6-2/TRBV6-3,TRBJ1-2,TRBD1,.,TGTGCCAGCAGTACCGGGACAGGGGGTCGAGGCTACACCTTC,CASSTGTGGRGYTF
TRBV12-3/TRBV12-4,TRBJ2-1,TRBD2,.,TGTTTTGGGGGGGTGAATGAGCAGTTCTTC,CFGGVNEQFF
TRBV7-9,TRBJ2-2,TRBD1,.,TGTGCCAGCGGGGACAGGGTGGCAGGCACCGGGGAGCTGTTTTTT,CASGDRVAGTGELFF
TRBV7-2,TRBJ1-2,.,.,TGTGCCAGCAGCACCCAATGGGGAGGCTATGGCTACACCTTC,CASSTQWGGYGYTF
TRBV6-5,TRBJ1-3,.,.,TGTGCCAGCAGTCGGGAGGCTTTCTCTGGAAACACCATATATTTT,CASSREAFSGNTIYF
TRBV7-9,TRBJ1-2,.,.,TGTGCCAGCAGCTTAGGACAGCACAATGGCTACACCTTC,CASSLGQHNGYTF
TRBV19,TRBJ2-5,TRBD1,.,TGTGCCAGCAGAGACAGGGGTCAAGAGACCCAGTACTTC,CASRDRGQETQYF
TRBV2,TRBJ2-2,.,.,TGTGCCAGCTCCATTAGGGGGGGTCCGAACACCGGGGAGCTGTTTTTT,CASSIRGGPNTGELFF
TRBV12-3/TRBV12-4,TRBJ1-2,.,.,TGTGCCAGCACCCAGGGGCAGTATGGCTACACCTTC,CASTQGQYGYTF
TRBV10-3,TRBJ2-2,TRBD1,once,TGTGCCATCAACCCACAGGGACAGGACACCGGGGAGCTGTTTTTT,CAINPQGQDTGELFF
TRBV12-3/TRBV12-4,TRBJ1-2,.,.,TGTGCCAGCAGTCCTAGATTCTATGGCTACACCTTC,CASSPRFYGYTF
TRBV7-3,TRBJ2-3,TRBD2,once,TGTGCCAGCAGCACAAAAGCCCTAGCGGGGGGGGCTAAGGGCACAGATACGCAGTATTTT,CASSTKALAGGAKGTDTQYF
TRBV27,TRBJ2-7,TRBD1,.,TGTGCCAGCCCTGAGGAGGGGACAGGGGCCTACGAGCAGTACTTC,CASPEEGTGAYEQYF
TRBV30,TRBJ1-6,.,.,TGTGCCTGGAATCCCGACAGGTATAATTCACCCCTCCACTTT,CAWNPDRYNSPLHF
TRBV6-5,TRBJ2-5,.,.,TGTGCCAGCAGGGGAACGGGGCGGGGCCGAGAGACCCAGTACTTC,CASRGTGRGRETQYF
TRBV7-2,TRBJ2-2,TRBD1,.,TGTGCCAGCAACAAGGACAGGGATATCGGCGGGGAGCTGTTTTTT,CASNKDRDIGGELFF
TRBV4-2,TRBJ1-2,.,few,TGTGCCAGCAGCCAAGATGTCGGACAGATCGGTTATGGCTACACCTTC,CASSQDVGQIGYGYTF
TRBV5-5,TRBJ1-3,.,.,TGTGCCAGCAGCTTGGGCAGCTCTGGAAACACCATATATTTT,CASSLGSSGNTIYF
TRBV18,TRBJ1-4,TRBD1,.,TGTGCCAGCTCCCAGGGGGAGGCTCGAGAAAAACTGTTTTTT,CASSQGEAREKLFF
TRBV14,TRBJ1-2,TRBD1,.,TGTGCCAGCAGCAAGGACAGGGGGGACTATGGCTACACCTTC,CASSKDRGDYGYTF
TRBV7-2,TRBJ2-1,TRBD1,.,TGTGCCAGCAGCCCGGACAGGGGCATGCTTTGGAATGAGCAGTTCTTC,CASSPDRGMLWNEQFF
TRBV20-1,TRBJ1-1,.,.,TGCAGTGCTCGCGGGGGCACTGAAGCTTTCTTT,CSARGGTEAFF
TRBV11-2,TRBJ2-1,.,.,TGTGCCAGCAGCCCCAGCCGATCCGGGGGGTTCTTC,CASSPSRSGGFF
TRBV7-9,TRBJ1-5,.,.,TGTGCCAGCAGCTACGCTACAGGTCCCCAGCATTTT,CASSYATGPQHF
TRBV6-5,TRBJ1-1,.,.,TGTGCCAGCAGTTACCCCGGAGCCATGAACACTGAAGCTTTCTTT,CASSYPGAMNTEAFF
TRBV19,TRBJ1-4,.,.,TGTGCCAGTAGTATACAGGCCAGACGAAATGAAAAACTGTTTTTT,CASSIQARRNEKLFF
TRBV18,TRBJ1-5,.,.,TGTGCCAGCACATGGCGGGGGGATCAGCCCCAGCATTTT,CASTWRGDQPQHF
TRBV7-8,TRBJ1-5,TRBD1,.,TGTGCCAGCAGCTTGATTTCAGGGGGCCCGTCCCAGCATTTT,CASSLISGGPSQHF
TRBV5-1,TRBJ2-5,.,.,TGCGCCAGCAGCCCACGGGACTCTCCAACCGTCCTTCAAGAGACCCAGTACTTC,CASSPRDSPTVLQETQYF
TRBV10-3,TRBJ1-4,.,once,TGTGCCATCAGTGGGGAAAAGGGGCATGAAAAACTGTTTTTT,CAISGEKGHEKLFF
TRBV14,TRBJ1-6,.,.,TGTGCCAGCAGCCAAGCCGGGCGCGGGCGGTTTAATTCACCCCTCCACTTT,CASSQAGRGRFNSPLHF
TRBV27,TRBJ1-1,TRBD1,.,TGTGCCAGCAGTTTACATCAGGGGGCGCCCACTGAAGCTTTCTTT,CASSLHQGAPTEAFF
TRBV6-5,TRBJ2-7,.,.,TGTGCCAGCAGTTACAGCCGGGACATAGCCTACGAGCAGTACTTC,CASSYSRDIAYEQYF
TRBV7-2,TRBJ2-5,TRBD2,.,TGTGCCAGCAGCTTAGGGGGGACTAGCGGGCAAGAGACCCAGTACTTC,CASSLGGTSGQETQYF
TRBV5-4,TRBJ2-3,.,once,TGTGCCAGCAGCTCGCAGCGGCCGGGAGATACGCAGTATTTT,CASSSQRPGDTQYF
TRBV7-9,TRBJ2-3,TRBD2,.,TGTGCCAGCACCCAACCGAGCGGGGGGGCCGGCACAGATACGCAGTATTTT,CASTQPSGGAGTDTQYF
TRBV27,TRBJ2-5,TRBD1,once,TGTGCCAGCGGGACAGGTTCCCAAGAGACCCAGTACTTC,CASGTGSQETQYF
TRBV7-9,TRBJ2-5,TRBD2,.,TGTGCCAGCAGCTTGCTTCCTAGCGGGGAAGAGACCCAGTACTTC,CASSLLPSGEETQYF
TRBV6-5,TRBJ1-5,.,.,TGTGCCAGCAGGGCTCGGGGGAGCAATCAGCCCCAGCATTTT,CASRARGSNQPQHF
TRBV7-2,TRBJ1-2,.,.,TGTGCCAGCAGCTTGCCAGATCATGGCTACACCTTC,CASSLPDHGYTF
TRBV30,TRBJ2-7,TRBD1,.,TGTGCCTGGAGCCCCCTGCGGGGACAGGGGTTCCACGAGCAGTACTTC,CAWSPLRGQGFHEQYF
TRBV3-1/TRBV3-2,TRBJ1-1,.,.,TGTGCCAGCAGCCGTTCTGAGGCGAGGACTGAAGCTTTCTTT,CASSRSEARTEAFF